This record covers a single T cell receptor (beta chain). The data derive from a study of blood T cell repertoires in COVID-19. On the study more broadly: The study drew acute and convalescent COVID-19 samples from the United States, Italy and Spain. The analysed material was cDNA or gDNA that came from T cells, B-cell-depleted T cells, or PBMCs.

The CDR3 has 16 amino acids. Authors' analysis steps: From reference gene primer amplification, estimates of nucleated cell counts were derived. Repertoires were generated with immunoSEQ multiplex PCR, while TCRdb's copy carries only in-frame clones and drops some. The V and J calls and the clone size are those of that table, but D and trimming were determined from the DNA. This table has 180,000 or so clones, approximately 88% appearing once. Those enrolled in Seattle joined during active infection and were followed longitudinally afterward. The sample comprised peripheral blood. This sequence was found in a woman aged 40 to 50 with COVID-19, enrolled during active disease. The chain couples TRBV21-1 to TRBJ1-1; the DNA was not used to check the table's D call, TRBD1. TRBV21-1 is a known pseudogene. The CDR3 nucleotides read TGTGCCAGCAGCGAACCGAAAGACAGGGGTGGCACTGAAGCTTTCTTT. Translation gives CASSEPKDRGGTEAFF.